The T cell receptor (beta chain) described here comes from a study of T cells after yellow fever vaccination. The overall study: Preparation of fractions with low cell numbers was performed using SMART-Seq v4 Ultra Low Input. Broader study findings: The secondary response was weaker, and its peak arrived faster, on day 5 versus 15. Subsequent booster samples again held most clones from primary vaccination (96% CD4, about 90% CD8).

On this clonotype: What it binds is not known.

MiXCR, applied by TCRdb to the 5' RACE reads, yields one record per CDR3 protein. The table lists 150,000 to 200,000 distinct CDR3 sequences, 6.2% of them singletons. Sequencing was performed on CD4+ T cells sorted from PBMCs, taken on the day of the first yellow fever vaccination. This receptor was identified in a man aged 18 to 30 who received the YFV17D yellow fever vaccine.

The CDR3 DNA follows: TGCAGCGTTGGGGTAACCTATAATTCACCCCTCCACTTT. It is translated as CSVGVTYNSPLHF. V is TRBV29-1 and J is TRBJ1-6; D is ambiguous. V gave up 4 bases and J gave up 2 bases, with 6 bases separating them. CDR1 SQVTM and CDR2 ANQGSEA come from the germline V gene. The CDR3 is 13 residues long.